These 5 T cell receptor beta chains were sequenced from one sample in a study of blood T cells in healthy people across ages. A sample-barcoded 5' primer and a J-beta primer mix were used in a second PCR of roughly 7 to 11 cycles. One entry per CDR3 protein, called by TCRdb with MiXCR from the 5' RACE reads. Of about 780,000 distinct CDR3 sequences listed, around two thirds were seen once; the top ten hold 25% to 30%. Sequenced input: blood. These receptors originate from a man aged 25 to 45 in good health.

The chain is built from TRBV27 and TRBJ1-6; the match to TRBD1 covers 7 bases. CDR3 length: 14 amino acids. In germline, CDR1 is MNHEY, CDR2 SMNVEV (reference sequence). J lost 10 bases, V lost 3 bases, and 6 bases had no gene match. CDR3 protein: CASSFGRGISPLHF. The CDR3 DNA reads TGTGCCAGCAGTTTTGGCAGGGGGATATCACCCCTCCACTTT.

The chain couples TRBV2 to TRBJ2-3; maybe TRBD1 (5 bases). Germline loops: CDR1 SNHLY, CDR2 FYNNEI. The ends were cut back, 7 bases at V and 4 bases at J, with 12 bases in the middle. This CDR3 has 13 amino acids. Here the CDR3 DNA reads TGTGCCAGCAAGGGGCTAGTAGCAGATACGCAGTATTTT. It translates to CASKGLVADTQYF.

Only a few counts were recorded for this clonotype. The chain carries TRBV9 and TRBJ2-4; D perhaps matches TRBD2 (6 bases). The CDR3 is 18 amino acids. Per germline, CDR1 SGDLS and CDR2 YYNGEE. Trimming took off 1 base at V and 0 bases at J, with 17 bases between the two ends. CDR3 protein: CASSVLLLGGRAKNIQYF. Written as DNA, the CDR3 is TGTGCCAGCAGCGTACTCCTATTGGGAGGTAGAGCCAAAAACATTCAGTACTTC.

The chain joins TRBV30 to TRBJ2-7; 7 nucleotides match TRBD1. J gave up 2 bases and V 2 bases, and 9 bases lay outside the gene matches. The CDR3 covers 15 residues. CDR1 and CDR2 from the germline V gene are GTSNPN and SVGIG (reference sequence). As DNA, the CDR3 is TGTGCCTGGAGTACCGTCGCAGACAGGGCCTACGAGCAGTACTTC. Translation gives CAWSTVADRAYEQYF.

The J gene is TRBJ1-2, the V gene TRBV13; 8 bases line up with TRBD1. The CDR3 extends over 14 amino acids. V lost 6 bases, J lost 5 bases, and 8 bases stayed unmatched. CDR1 PRHDT and CDR2 FYEKMQ come from the germline V gene (reference sequence). The CDR3 loop is CASSEGQGYYGYTF. The CDR3, as DNA: TGTGCCAGCAGTGAAGGACAGGGATATTATGGCTACACCTTC.